This TCR beta chain emerged from a study of T-cell memory formation after mild COVID-19. CDR1 and CDR2 from the germline V gene are SGHTA and FQGNSA. This CDR3 spans 14 amino acids. V lost 0 bases, J lost 2 bases, and 6 bases lay in between. UMIs and sample barcodes were carried by the TCR alpha and TCR beta cDNA libraries that 5'RACE produced using constant-segment primers. A single record per CDR3 protein comes from TCRdb applying MiXCR to the 5' RACE reads. Here the sample spans about 360,000 distinct CDR3 sequences, over 13% being singletons. Sequenced: PBMCs or a T cell subset sorted from them (not recorded which). The sequence was obtained from a man between 18 and 29 years old who had mild COVID-19 (a few samples of this study predate the infection). Cell type and time point are not known. This sequence joins TRBV7-2 and TRBJ2-3; D is unclear. CDR3 in DNA: TGTGCCAGCAGCTTAGCCACAGCCACAGATACGCAGTATTTT. As protein: CASSLATATDTQYF.